These 24 T cell receptor beta chains originate from one sample sequenced in a study of CD8+ T cells in alopecia areata. RNA extraction was followed by reverse transcription into cDNA, which acted as the sequencing template. The method was immunoSEQ multiplex PCR; TCRdb's version includes in-frame clones alone and lacks a portion of them. The sample shows 130,000 or so clones, approximately 49% of them seen only once. This material consisted of CD8+ T cells sorted from blood, taken at week 0. Receptor source: a human donor with alopecia areata.

V usage is TRBV10-3 and J usage is TRBJ2-3; D gene unclear. The germline gives CDR1 ENHRY, CDR2 SYGVKD. Trimming took 2 bases from V and 5 from J, leaving 8 bases between them. This CDR3 is built from 13 residues. CDR3 DNA sequence: TGTGCCATCAGTGAGACACCGAGAGATACGCAGTATTTT. Translated, it gives CAISETPRDTQYF.

This clone was seen only a few times. This chain links TRBV25-1 with TRBJ2-3; 7 bases are a match to TRBD1. V was pared by 3 bases and J by 2 bases, with 11 bases of the junction left unmatched. The CDR3 has 17 residues. CDR1 and CDR2 (germline): MGHDK, SYGVNS. CDR3 in DNA: TGTGCCAGCAGTGAGTCAGGGGGATCGCTAGCCACAGATACGCAGTATTTT. Translated: CASSESGGSLATDTQYF.

To note about this clone: The same CDR3 is also encoded by other DNA sequences in this sample. The gene calls are TRBV5-6 and TRBJ2-2; D ambiguous. Trimming stripped 0 bases from V and 3 bases from J, with 3 bases between. The CDR3 totals 13 residues. Looked up from germline, CDR1 is SGHDT and CDR2 is YYEEEE. The CDR3 DNA sequence: TGTGCCAGCAGCTTGGGCGACACCGGGGAGCTGTTTTTT. Encoded protein: CASSLGDTGELFF.

This chain links TRBV7-2 with TRBJ2-7, with D possibly matching TRBD1 (5 bases). With 8 bases removed from V and 3 bases from J, the gap between germline ends came to 14 bases. Germline V gene lookup returns CDR1 SGHTA and CDR2 FQGNSA. The CDR3 loop spans 13 amino acids. The CDR3 protein is CASRPSTGYEQYF. DNA for the CDR3: TGTGCCAGCCGACCCTCCACAGGCTACGAGCAGTACTTC.

The chain recombines TRBV5-1 with TRBJ1-2; maybe TRBD1 (5 bases). This CDR3 is 13 amino acids long. Trimming shortened V by 1 base and J by 8 bases, and 12 bases separated the two germline ends. Germline CDR1 and CDR2: SGHRS and YFSETQ. CDR3: CASSLSGTDGYTF. CDR3 coding DNA: TGCGCCAGCAGCTTGTCAGGGACGGACGGCTACACCTTC.

The chain uses TRBV6-5 and TRBJ2-1, with D possibly matching TRBD1 (5 bases). Germline CDR1 MNHEY, CDR2 SVGAGI. The CDR3 runs 15 residues. V was cut by 7 bases and J by 6 bases, with 19 bases left in between. CDR3 protein: CASTYQGGFGNEQFF. The CDR3 region has the DNA TGTGCCAGCACCTATCAGGGTGGATTTGGCAATGAGCAGTTCTTC.

This clone showed up just a few times. The chain uses TRBV4-1 and TRBJ2-2, with D perhaps matching TRBD1 (6 bases). This CDR3 has 14 amino acids. The V and J ends lost 2 bases and 5 bases respectively, with 9 bases between them. Germline V gene data show CDR1 as MGHRA and CDR2 as YSYEKL. The CDR3 region is CASSQTGYTGELFF. The CDR3 nucleotides read TGCGCCAGCAGCCAAACAGGGTATACCGGGGAGCTGTTTTTT.

In its sample, this clone was seen a few times. The rearrangement uses TRBV29-1 and TRBJ1-4; D possibly corresponds to TRBD1 (6 bases). The germline V gene encodes CDR1 SQVTM and CDR2 ANQGSEA. V lost 6 bases, J lost 4 bases, and 15 bases lay in between. This CDR3 comprises 14 residues. CDR3 amino acids: CSVTTGPDNEKLFF. CDR3 nucleotides: TGCAGCGTAACCACAGGGCCCGATAATGAAAAACTGTTTTTT.

V and J are TRBV5-6 and TRBJ2-7; tentatively, D is TRBD2 (6 bases). This CDR3 region has 12 residues. Trimming shortened V by 3 bases and J by 3 bases, and 7 bases separated the two germline ends. Germline CDR1 and CDR2: SGHDT and YYEEEE. Here the CDR3 reads CASSSGGYEQYF. The CDR3 DNA is TGTGCCAGCAGCTCCGGGGGCTACGAGCAGTACTTC.

The chain couples TRBV29-1 to TRBJ2-1; 11 bases map to TRBD2. CDR3 length equals 18 residues. Germline CDR1 and CDR2: SQVTM and ANQGSEA. J gave up 7 bases and V 0 bases, and 14 bases lay outside the gene matches. The CDR3 is CSVEDYNLAGGYLNEQFF. The CDR3 DNA reads as TGCAGCGTTGAAGATTACAACCTAGCGGGGGGTTATCTTAATGAGCAGTTCTTC.

Worth noting for this clone: The sample carries other DNA sequences with the same CDR3. The rearrangement joins TRBV6-5 to TRBJ2-5; 7 nucleotides agree with TRBD1. V lost 2 bases, J lost 3 bases, and 0 bases stayed unmatched. CDR1 is MNHEY and CDR2 is SVGAGI in the germline V gene. The CDR3 has 13 residues. The DNA for the CDR3 is TGTGCCAGCAGTTACGACAGGGAAGAGACCCAGTACTTC. It encodes CASSYDREETQYF.

The chain couples TRBV7-6 to TRBJ2-7; 7 nucleotides align to TRBD2. Germline CDR1 SGHVS, CDR2 FNYEAQ. The CDR3 length is 14 residues. Trimming removed 5 bases from V and 3 bases from J; junction bases left unmatched: 7. The CDR3 reads CASSRVGGGYEQYF. DNA for the CDR3: TGTGCCAGCAGCCGAGTGGGCGGGGGCTACGAGCAGTACTTC.

The CDR3 region has the DNA TGTGCCAGCAGCTTACCAGGGGCTTATGGCTACACCTTC. Translated, it gives CASSLPGAYGYTF. V gene TRBV7-9 combines with J gene TRBJ1-2; possibly TRBD1 for D (6 bases). Trimming removed 2 bases from V and 5 bases from J, with 9 bases in between. This CDR3 has 13 amino acids. The V gene's germline CDR1 is SEHNR and CDR2 FQNEAQ (reference sequence).

The gene calls are TRBV7-9 and TRBJ1-2; D not resolved. The CDR3 has 12 amino acids. V was pared by 9 bases and J by 4 bases, with 12 bases between. Looked up from germline, CDR1 is SEHNR and CDR2 is FQNEAQ (reference sequence). The DNA of the CDR3 is TGTGCCAGTCAGAACGAGGGCTATGGCTACACCTTC. Protein: CASQNEGYGYTF.

The CDR3 region is CASSLGGGTEAFF. The DNA for the CDR3 is TGTGCCAGCAGCTTAGGCGGGGGTACTGAAGCTTTCTTT. The chain couples TRBV7-3 to TRBJ1-1; possible D gene TRBD1, 5 bases. The V and J ends lost 2 bases and 5 bases respectively, with 9 bases between them. Germline CDR1 and CDR2: SGHTA and FQGTGA. CDR3 length: 13 amino acids.

The V gene is TRBV25-1, the J gene TRBJ1-3, with TRBD1 identical over 9 bases. From germline, CDR1 is MGHDK and CDR2 SYGVNS. The length of the CDR3 is 13 residues. With 8 bases clipped from V and 4 bases from J, the junction kept 3 bases outside the gene matches. CDR3 region: CASSGTGGNTIYF. CDR3 DNA sequence: TGTGCCAGCTCCGGGACAGGGGGAAACACCATATATTTT.

The rearrangement links TRBV6-1 to TRBJ1-2; D gene ambiguous. V was clipped by 2 bases and J by 1 base, with 17 bases between them. CDR3 length: 17 amino acids. Looked up from germline, CDR1 is MNHNS and CDR2 is SASEGT. The CDR3 loop reads CASSEWVGHPLNYGYTF. The CDR3 bases are TGTGCCAGCAGTGAATGGGTAGGCCACCCACTTAACTATGGCTACACCTTC.

The chain links TRBV6-5 to TRBJ2-3; possibly TRBD1 or TRBD2 for D (5 bases each). The CDR3 consists of 14 residues. Germline V gene data show CDR1 as MNHEY and CDR2 as SVGAGI. V lost 6 bases and J lost 3, with 13 bases in between. Here the CDR3 reads CASSRDQVTDTQYF. CDR3 nucleotide sequence: TGTGCCAGCAGCAGGGACCAGGTTACAGATACGCAGTATTTT.

This clone occurred many times. The V call is TRBV10-3, the J call TRBJ2-3; 7 nucleotides line up with TRBD2. V was clipped by 7 bases and J by 1 base; unmatched bases: 5. The CDR3 is made up of 14 amino acids. CDR1 ENHRY and CDR2 SYGVKD come from the germline V gene. The CDR3 DNA sequence: TGTGCCATCAAGGGCGGGGGACGCACAGATACGCAGTATTTT. Residues: CAIKGGGRTDTQYF.

This chain joins TRBV5-1 and TRBJ1-1; D is uncertain. This CDR3 is built from 12 residues. The germline V gene encodes CDR1 SGHRS and CDR2 YFSETQ. V was cut by 4 bases and J by 6 bases, with 10 bases left in between. The DNA for the CDR3 is TGCGCCAGCAGCATTGACGGCCCTGAAGCTTTCTTT. Translated: CASSIDGPEAFF.

The chain joins TRBV5-1 to TRBJ2-1; D possibly corresponds to TRBD1 (6 bases). This CDR3 contains 12 residues. Looked up from germline, CDR1 is SGHRS and CDR2 is YFSETQ. V lost 9 bases and J lost 13, with 20 bases in between. In DNA, the CDR3 is TGCGCCAACCGAGATGAACAGGGAAAACAGTTCTTC. This encodes CANRDEQGKQFF.

The chain has TRBV7-8 and TRBJ2-2; D perhaps matches TRBD1 (5 bases). The germline CDR1 and CDR2 sequences are SGHVS and FQNEAQ. V shed 5 bases and J shed 0 bases, with 10 bases lying between them. This CDR3 spans 15 amino acids. CDR3 bases: TGTGCCAGCAGCCCCAGGACACCGAACACCGGGGAGCTGTTTTTT. Translated, it gives CASSPRTPNTGELFF.

This clone has more than one count but fewer than ten. The rearrangement joins TRBV19 to TRBJ2-4; 9 bases map to TRBD1. Germline V gene sequence: CDR1 LNHDA, CDR2 SQIVND (reference sequence). This CDR3 is 15 amino acids long. After removal of 4 bases from V and 2 bases from J, the junction contained 3 bases not matched to a gene. The CDR3 region is CASSTGTGTKNIQYF. The CDR3 coding sequence is TGTGCCAGTAGTACCGGGACAGGGACCAAAAACATTCAGTACTTC.

V usage is TRBV6-5 and J usage is TRBJ1-2; D call uncertain. V shed 6 bases and J shed 5 bases, with 7 bases lying between them. The CDR3 covers 11 residues. Germline CDR1 reads MNHEY; CDR2 reads SVGAGI. The CDR3: CASRSAYGYTF. For the CDR3, the DNA is TGTGCCAGCAGGTCAGCGTATGGCTACACCTTC.